The rows below give T cell receptor beta chains drawn from one sample of a study of beta chain features in type 1 diabetes. The protocol was immunoSEQ multiplex PCR, while the TCRdb copy is restricted to in-frame clones and leaves out a portion. Here the sample spans roughly 340,000 clones, around 12% being singletons. The sample was naive CD4+ T cells from blood. Receptors originate from a woman younger than 30 with type 1 diabetes. CDR3s include the opening cysteine and the closing phenylalanine or tryptophan. The D gene is left open where the match is weak. Clone size, where shown, is once, few, many, or a class for clones that have expanded.

J	D	size	V	DNA	CDR3
TRBJ2-3	-	few	TRBV25-1	TGTGCCAGCAGTGAAGGTTTCCGAGCCGGAGCAGATACGCAGTATTTT	CASSEGFRAGADTQYF
TRBJ2-1	TRBD1	few	TRBV2	TGTGCCAGCAGTAGCCCCGGACAGGGGAGGAATGAGCAGTTCTTC	CASSSPGQGRNEQFF
TRBJ2-3	-	few	TRBV14	TGTGCCAGCAGCGCCCAGGGCGGCTATTCGTTGTCGCAGTATTTT	CASSAQGGYSLSQYF
TRBJ1-1	TRBD1	few	TRBV19	TGTGCCAGTAGTACTTCCACAGGGGTGAACACTGAAGCTTTCTTT	CASSTSTGVNTEAFF
TRBJ2-7	TRBD1	-	TRBV7-2	TGTGCCAGCAGCATAGTCAGGGGATGGGACAGGGATTCCTACGAGCAGTACTTC	CASSIVRGWDRDSYEQYF
TRBJ2-1	-	-	TRBV20-1	TGCAGTTTCTGGGGGCTCGGTGAGCAGTTCTTC	CSFWGLGEQFF
TRBJ2-2	-	few	TRBV27	TGTGCCAGCAGTTTATTGGCGGGGGCGGGCACCGGGGAGCTGTTTTTT	CASSLLAGAGTGELFF
TRBJ1-2	TRBD1	-	TRBV2	TGTGCCAGCAGTGAGGGACAGCGGCATGGCTACACCTTC	CASSEGQRHGYTF
TRBJ2-5	TRBD1	few	TRBV5-1	TGCGCCAGCAGCTTGGGACAGGGGTTTGGGGAGACCCAGTACTTC	CASSLGQGFGETQYF
TRBJ2-5	-	few	TRBV19	TGTGCCAGTACCCCAAGGGGCGGAGGGGAGACCCAGTACTTC	CASTPRGGGETQYF
TRBJ2-5	TRBD2	few	TRBV9	TGTGCCAGCAGCGTAGAAGTAGCGGGGGAGACCCAGTACTTC	CASSVEVAGETQYF
TRBJ2-5	-	-	TRBV4-3	TGCGCCAGCAGCCCCGAGACTAGTGGAGGAGAGACCCAGTACTTC	CASSPETSGGETQYF
TRBJ2-3	-	-	TRBV15	TGTGCCACCAGCAGGTTAGGGGGCGGGAACACAGATACGCAGTATTTT	CATSRLGGGNTDTQYF
TRBJ2-3	-	-	TRBV28	TGTGCCAGCAGTTTATGGGGGGCAGTGGATACGCAGTATTTT	CASSLWGAVDTQYF
TRBJ2-2	-	few	TRBV29-1	TGCAGCGTTGGTCGGGTTCCGAACACCGGGGAGCTGTTTTTT	CSVGRVPNTGELFF
TRBJ2-1	-	-	TRBV20-1	TGCAGTGCGGGAACTCGGGGGGAGCAGTTCTTC	CSAGTRGEQFF
TRBJ1-2	-	-	TRBV7-9	TGTGCCAGCAGCTCCGACACCTCTCCGAACTATGGCTACACCTTC	CASSSDTSPNYGYTF
TRBJ1-1	-	few	TRBV30	TGTGCCTGGAGAAGAGGACAGAACACTGAAGCTTTCTTT	CAWRRGQNTEAFF
TRBJ2-6	-	-	TRBV6-6	TGTGCCAGCAGTTACAGAGAGGTCACTGGGGCCAACGTCCTGACTTTC	CASSYREVTGANVLTF
TRBJ2-5	TRBD2	-	TRBV11-2	TGTGCCAGCAGGGCTAGCGGGCAACAAGAGACCCAGTACTTC	CASRASGQQETQYF
TRBJ2-2	-	few	TRBV19	TGTGCCAGCAGCGCCTACACCGGGGAGCTGTTTTTT	CASSAYTGELFF
TRBJ2-5	-	few	TRBV25-1	TGTGCCAGCACCACCGCCAGGGGCGGAGGAGAGACCCAGTACTTC	CASTTARGGGETQYF
TRBJ2-5	TRBD2	-	TRBV5-1	TGCGCCAGCACCGTGACTAGCGGCCAAGAGACCCAGTACTTC	CASTVTSGQETQYF
TRBJ2-6	-	-	TRBV28	TGTGCCAGCAGCAACAGGGTGACAGGGGCCAACGTCCTGACTTTC	CASSNRVTGANVLTF
TRBJ1-3	-	-	TRBV4-1	TGCGCCAGCAGCCAAACTGGACTCGGAAACACCATATATTTT	CASSQTGLGNTIYF
TRBJ2-5	-	few	TRBV7-8	TGTGCCAGCAGCGACCCACACCGGAGCGAGACCCAGTACTTC	CASSDPHRSETQYF
TRBJ2-7	TRBD1	few	TRBV11-2	TGTGCCAGCAGCTCCATGCACCGGGACAGGGACTACGAGCAGTACTTC	CASSSMHRDRDYEQYF
TRBJ2-7	-	few	TRBV11-1	TGTGCCAGCAGCTTAGAACAGGCGTCAGACGAGCAGTACTTC	CASSLEQASDEQYF
TRBJ2-1	TRBD1	few	TRBV28	TGTGCCAGCAGATTGGGACAGGGTCTGTTCTTC	CASRLGQGLFF
TRBJ1-2	-	-	TRBV4-3	TGCGCCAGCAGCCAAGATTGGGGGGACCCTTATGGCTACACCTTC	CASSQDWGDPYGYTF
TRBJ1-5	-	few	TRBV25-1	TGTGCCAGCAGTAGTGCCAGGGACTACAATCAGCCCCAGCATTTT	CASSSARDYNQPQHF
TRBJ1-1	TRBD1	few	TRBV29-1	TGCAGCGTACAACAGGGGAGTGCTGAAGCTTTCTTT	CSVQQGSAEAFF
TRBJ1-5	TRBD1	-	TRBV5-4	TGTGCCAGCAGCCGACAGGGGGAGGGTCAGCCCCAGCATTTT	CASSRQGEGQPQHF
TRBJ2-4	TRBD1	few	TRBV19	TGTGCCAGTAGGATACAGGGGGCGGACATTCAGTACTTC	CASRIQGADIQYF
TRBJ1-5	-	few	TRBV4-3	TGCGCCAGCAGCCAAGATCAGTCTCAGCCCCAGCATTTT	CASSQDQSQPQHF
TRBJ2-7	TRBD1	few	TRBV6-5	TGTGCCAGCGGTCGGACAGGGAACCACGAGCAGTACTTC	CASGRTGNHEQYF
TRBJ2-3	TRBD2	few	TRBV5-4	TGTGCCAGCAGCTTGGATGGCGGGGGAACCGCAGATACGCAGTATTTT	CASSLDGGGTADTQYF
TRBJ2-1	TRBD1	-	TRBV5-4	TGTGCCAGCAGCCCGGGGGGACAGGGGTACAATGAGCAGTTCTTC	CASSPGGQGYNEQFF
TRBJ1-3	TRBD1	-	TRBV11-2	TGTGCCAGCAGCTCATTGGACAGGGACTCTGGAAACACCATATATTTT	CASSSLDRDSGNTIYF
TRBJ1-6	-	-	TRBV18	TGTGCCAGCTCACCACGTCAGGGGCTTGTAAGTTCACCCCTCCACTTT	CASSPRQGLVSSPLHF
TRBJ2-7	-	few	TRBV28	TGTGCCAGCAGTCCGATGGTAGGGCCAGGGGCTTACGAGCAGTACTTC	CASSPMVGPGAYEQYF
TRBJ1-2	TRBD1	few	TRBV6-5	TGTGCCAGCAGTACCGGGACAGGGGGCGGGTATGGCTACACCTTC	CASSTGTGGGYGYTF
TRBJ2-3	-	-	TRBV5-1	TGCGCCAATCTGGCAGGGCCGAGCACAGATACGCAGTATTTT	CANLAGPSTDTQYF
TRBJ1-5	-	few	TRBV29-1	TGCAGCGCCAGAACAGGGATTCGTCAGCCCCAGCATTTT	CSARTGIRQPQHF
TRBJ1-1	-	few	TRBV29-1	TGCAGCGCACGGTATCGAGCCCGGAGTGAAGCTTTCTTT	CSARYRARSEAFF
TRBJ2-3	-	few	TRBV5-1	TGCGCCAGCAGCTTGGGTAGGGGGGGCCTCGGGACAGATACGCAGTATTTT	CASSLGRGGLGTDTQYF
TRBJ2-1	-	-	TRBV12-5	TGTGCTAGCCAGCGGGCTAGCTACAATGAGCAGTTCTTC	CASQRASYNEQFF
TRBJ2-7	-	-	TRBV19	TGTGCCAGTAAGGAAAATTCCGGGTCATCCTACGAGCAGTACTTC	CASKENSGSSYEQYF
TRBJ2-3	-	-	TRBV7-9	TGTGCCAGCAGCTTAGGGGGCGCAGATACGCAGTATTTT	CASSLGGADTQYF
TRBJ2-1	TRBD2	-	TRBV4-1	TGCGCCAGCAGCCAGGCGGGGGGCGAGCAGTTCTTC	CASSQAGGEQFF
TRBJ1-2	-	-	TRBV6-5	TGTGCCAGCAGTTACTCGCGGGGGGAACGGGGTGGCTACACCTTC	CASSYSRGERGGYTF
TRBJ2-7	TRBD2	few	TRBV28	TGTGCCAGCACTTCTAGCGGGAGAACCTACGAGCAGTACTTC	CASTSSGRTYEQYF
TRBJ1-3	-	-	TRBV25-1	TGTGCCAGCAGTGACACAGGGTTTGGAAACACCATATATTTT	CASSDTGFGNTIYF
TRBJ2-3	-	few	TRBV15	TGTGCCACCAGCGTTCGGGGGGCCACAGATACGCAGTATTTT	CATSVRGATDTQYF
TRBJ2-3	-	-	TRBV4-3	TGCGCCAGCAGCCACACAACTTGGGGGCCCACCACAGATACGCAGTATTTT	CASSHTTWGPTTDTQYF